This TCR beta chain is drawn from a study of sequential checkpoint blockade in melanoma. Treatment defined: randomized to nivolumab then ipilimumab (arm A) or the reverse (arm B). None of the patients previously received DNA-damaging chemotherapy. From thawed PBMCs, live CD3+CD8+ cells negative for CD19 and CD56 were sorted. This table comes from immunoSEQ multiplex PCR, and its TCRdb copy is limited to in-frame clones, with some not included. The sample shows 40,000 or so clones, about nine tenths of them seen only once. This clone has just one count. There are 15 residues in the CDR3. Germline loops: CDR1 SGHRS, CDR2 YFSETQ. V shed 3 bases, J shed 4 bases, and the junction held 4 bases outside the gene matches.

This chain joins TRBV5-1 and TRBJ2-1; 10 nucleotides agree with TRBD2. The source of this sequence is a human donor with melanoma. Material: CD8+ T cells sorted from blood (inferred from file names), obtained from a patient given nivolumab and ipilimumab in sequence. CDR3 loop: CASSWTSGGYNEQFF. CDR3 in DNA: TGCGCCAGCAGCTGGACTAGCGGTGGATACAATGAGCAGTTCTTC.